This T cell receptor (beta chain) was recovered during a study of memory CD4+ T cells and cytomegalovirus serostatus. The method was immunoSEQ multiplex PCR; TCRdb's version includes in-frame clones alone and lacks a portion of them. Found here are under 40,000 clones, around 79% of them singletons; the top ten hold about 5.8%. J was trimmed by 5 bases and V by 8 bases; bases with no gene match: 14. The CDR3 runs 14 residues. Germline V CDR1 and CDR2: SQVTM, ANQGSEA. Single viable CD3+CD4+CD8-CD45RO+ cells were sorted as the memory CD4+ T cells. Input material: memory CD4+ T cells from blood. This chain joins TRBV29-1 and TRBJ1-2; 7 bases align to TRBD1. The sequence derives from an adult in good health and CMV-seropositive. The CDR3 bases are TGCAGCACCCCGGAGGGGGGGACAGCTTATGGCTACACCTTC. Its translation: CSTPEGGTAYGYTF.